This T cell receptor (beta chain) was obtained from a study of blood T cells in healthy people across ages. Comments on this clonotype: Its antigen is as yet unknown.

CDR1 DFQATT and CDR2 SNEGSKA come from the germline V gene (reference sequence). The CDR3 covers 14 residues. With 3 bases removed from V and 4 bases from J, the gap between germline ends came to 13 bases. With a J-beta primer mix and a sample-barcoded 5' primer, a second PCR ran about 7 to 12 cycles. TCRdb called the 5' RACE reads again in MiXCR, with one record for every CDR3 protein. The sample shows approximately 800,000 distinct CDR3 sequences, roughly 24% of them seen only once. Broader study findings: It was the long-lived donors that had more naive CD4+ cells and higher diversity than aged donors.

In addition, the sample was reused for a study of T cells of mothers and their children.

The source of this sequence is a boy younger than 18 in good health. V and J are TRBV20-1 and TRBJ2-1; possibly TRBD2 for D (6 bases). Specimen: blood. The CDR3 protein is CSASPAGPYNEQFF. The CDR3 region has the DNA TGCAGTGCTAGCCCGGCGGGGCCTTACAATGAGCAGTTCTTC.